Listed below are T cell receptor beta chains from one sample, sequenced in a study of neoadjuvant nivolumab and ipilimumab in lung cancer. The protocol was immunoSEQ multiplex PCR, while the TCRdb copy is restricted to in-frame clones and leaves out a portion. The table shows about 6,800 clones, with 85% to 90% occurring only once. The sample in question was tumor tissue, obtained after neoadjuvant nivolumab, alone or with ipilimumab, at or shortly before surgery. All receptors derive from an adult with non-small cell lung cancer. CDR3s include the opening cysteine and the closing phenylalanine or tryptophan. A D gene is named only where the DNA matches it firmly. The size of a clone is reported for some rows only, either as once, few or many, or as a class for expanded clones.

-	TRBV4-2	-	TRBJ2-3	CASSQDLARIPTDTQYF	TGTGCCAGCAGCCAAGATCTGGCCCGCATCCCCACAGATACGCAGTATTTT
-	TRBV5-1	-	TRBJ1-4	CASSLIGALATGNEKLFF	TGCGCCAGCAGCTTGATAGGGGCGCTCGCAACGGGTAATGAAAAACTGTTTTTT
-	TRBV5-4	-	TRBJ2-3	CASSSRSDTQYF	TGTGCCAGCAGCTCGCGATCAGATACGCAGTATTTT
-	TRBV28	-	TRBJ1-4	CASSHLKTWGHGSEKLFF	TGTGCCAGCAGCCATCTGAAGACCTGGGGACACGGATCTGAAAAACTGTTTTTT
-	TRBV18	TRBD1	TRBJ1-4	CASSQYRDSNEKLFF	TGTGCCAGCTCTCAATACCGGGACAGTAATGAAAAACTGTTTTTT
few	TRBV18	-	TRBJ1-1	CASSSKDTEAFF	TGTGCCAGCTCATCTAAGGACACTGAAGCTTTCTTT
-	TRBV18	TRBD2	TRBJ2-3	CASSLRGAGPNTDTQYF	TGTGCCAGTTCTCTGCGGGGGGCCGGACCGAACACAGATACGCAGTATTTT
-	TRBV6-1	-	TRBJ2-3	CASSDLVPDTQYF	TGTGCCAGCAGTGATTTAGTTCCAGATACGCAGTATTTT
-	TRBV27	-	TRBJ1-1	CASSFAGGTEAFF	TGTGCCAGCAGTTTTGCCGGGGGCACTGAAGCTTTCTTT
-	TRBV7-6	TRBD1	TRBJ2-2	CASSSKLRGGDTGELFF	TGTGCCAGCAGCTCCAAACTTAGAGGGGGCGATACCGGGGAGCTGTTTTTT
-	TRBV6-5	-	TRBJ2-1	CASSAWAASYNEQFF	TGTGCCAGCAGTGCCTGGGCGGCCTCCTACAATGAGCAGTTCTTC
few	TRBV10-3	-	TRBJ1-5	CATTGGRGQPQHF	TGTGCCACCACGGGAGGGCGGGGTCAGCCCCAGCATTTT
-	TRBV4-2	TRBD1	TRBJ2-1	CASSQDGTENNEQFF	TGTGCCAGCAGCCAAGACGGGACAGAAAACAATGAGCAGTTCTTC
-	TRBV7-3	TRBD2	TRBJ2-5	CASSLYGRGVETQYF	TGTGCCAGCAGCTTATACGGTCGGGGGGTGGAGACCCAGTACTTC
-	TRBV5-1	-	TRBJ2-3	CASSPWGIGGGAADTQYF	TGCGCCAGCAGCCCCTGGGGTATAGGAGGGGGGGCCGCAGATACGCAGTATTTT
-	TRBV11-2	TRBD1	TRBJ2-6	CASSSTSQGAFRANVLTF	TGTGCCAGCAGCTCCACGTCACAGGGGGCGTTTAGGGCCAACGTCCTGACTTTC
-	TRBV18	-	TRBJ1-3	CASSPSVSGVLTSGNTIYF	TGTGCCAGCTCACCAAGTGTGTCGGGCGTTCTTACCTCTGGAAACACCATATATTTT
-	TRBV19	-	TRBJ1-4	CASSPPGTNEKLFF	TGTGCCAGTAGTCCCCCCGGGACTAATGAAAAACTGTTTTTT
-	TRBV30	-	TRBJ2-4	CAWRAIGAKNIQYF	TGTGCCTGGAGAGCTATAGGAGCCAAAAACATTCAGTACTTC
-	TRBV4-1	-	TRBJ2-6	CASSQESSFSGANVLTF	TGCGCCAGCAGCCAAGAGAGCAGTTTCTCTGGGGCCAACGTCCTGACTTTC
-	TRBV10-3	TRBD1	TRBJ1-6	CAISVQGQNSPLHF	TGTGCCATCAGTGTACAGGGGCAAAATTCACCCCTCCACTTT
-	TRBV5-4	TRBD1	TRBJ1-6	CASSLRDSNSPLHF	TGTGCCAGCAGCCTCAGGGACAGTAATTCACCCCTCCACTTT
-	TRBV6-1	-	TRBJ1-5	CASSGWGNQPQHF	TGTGCCAGCAGCGGGTGGGGCAATCAGCCCCAGCATTTT
-	TRBV11-2	TRBD2	TRBJ2-3	CASSMTSGGGSDTQYF	TGTGCCAGCAGCATGACTAGCGGGGGGGGGTCAGATACGCAGTATTTT
once	TRBV29-1	-	TRBJ2-7	CSATDLKGYEQYF	TGCAGCGCCACAGACCTTAAAGGCTACGAGCAGTACTTC
-	TRBV6-5	TRBD1	TRBJ2-7	CASSYSGTGLVEQYF	TGTGCCAGCAGTTACTCAGGGACAGGCTTAGTAGAGCAGTACTTC
-	TRBV14	-	TRBJ2-7	CASSLDYEQYF	TGTGCCAGCAGCCTAGACTACGAGCAGTACTTC
-	TRBV7-2	-	TRBJ2-3	CASSLVGSRDTQYF	TGTGCCAGCAGCTTAGTGGGGTCCCGAGATACGCAGTATTTT
-	TRBV6-6	-	TRBJ2-3	CASSPGRMSTDTQYF	TGTGCCAGCAGCCCTGGGAGAATGAGCACAGATACGCAGTATTTT
-	TRBV11-2	TRBD2	TRBJ2-2	CASRTSGSGGTGELFF	TGTGCCAGCAGGACTTCGGGTAGCGGGGGGACGGGGGAGCTGTTTTTT
-	TRBV5-1	-	TRBJ2-7	CASSLGRVYEQYF	TGCGCCAGCAGCTTGGGGCGGGTTTACGAGCAGTACTTC
-	TRBV27	TRBD2	TRBJ2-5	CASSSLASTVTQYF	TGTGCCAGCAGTTCACTAGCGAGCACTGTGACCCAGTACTTC
-	TRBV5-1	TRBD1	TRBJ1-2	CATRTGGKDGYTF	TGCGCCACCAGGACAGGGGGCAAGGATGGCTACACCTTC
once	TRBV4-1	TRBD1	TRBJ1-2	CASSQVFRGVYGYTF	TGCGCCAGCAGCCAAGTCTTCAGGGGGGTATATGGCTACACCTTC
-	TRBV29-1	TRBD1	TRBJ2-7	CSVVAGDRGYEQYF	TGCAGCGTTGTAGCTGGGGACAGGGGCTACGAGCAGTACTTC
-	TRBV19	-	TRBJ1-5	CASSISAGSLNQPQHF	TGTGCCAGTAGTATATCGGCAGGGAGTCTCAATCAGCCCCAGCATTTT
-	TRBV5-1	-	TRBJ2-5	CASSPDTNQETQYF	TGCGCCAGCAGCCCGGACACGAACCAAGAGACCCAGTACTTC
-	TRBV10-3	TRBD2	TRBJ2-1	CATIEGTSLINEQFF	TGTGCCACCATCGAGGGGACTAGCCTAATTAATGAGCAGTTCTTC
-	TRBV6-1	-	TRBJ2-3	CASKQLSTDTQYF	TGTGCCAGTAAGCAACTCAGCACAGATACGCAGTATTTT
-	TRBV30	-	TRBJ2-1	CARTGSSYNEQFF	TGTGCCCGGACCGGGAGCTCCTACAATGAGCAGTTCTTC
-	TRBV5-5	-	TRBJ2-1	CASSLDGTVSSYNEQFF	TGTGCCAGCAGCTTGGACGGGACGGTCAGCTCCTACAATGAGCAGTTCTTC
-	TRBV13	-	TRBJ2-2	CASRKGGAGELFF	TGTGCCAGCCGTAAAGGAGGCGCCGGGGAGCTGTTTTTT
once	TRBV7-2	-	TRBJ1-2	CASRAFDYGYTF	TGTGCCAGTAGGGCATTCGACTATGGCTACACCTTC
-	TRBV9	-	TRBJ2-7	CASSADALSEQYF	TGTGCCAGCAGCGCGGACGCTTTAAGCGAGCAGTACTTC
-	TRBV7-9	-	TRBJ1-5	CAVAPPGGLNQPQHF	TGTGCCGTCGCACCCCCAGGAGGACTCAATCAGCCCCAGCATTTT
-	TRBV5-4	TRBD1	TRBJ2-1	CASSLLQGVNNEQFF	TGTGCCAGCAGCTTGTTACAGGGGGTAAACAATGAGCAGTTCTTC